A selection of T cell receptor beta chains follows, all from one sample in a study of naive and memory T cell subsets. TCRdb reprocessed the UMI-ligation and nested PCR reads via MiXCR and lists one record per CDR3 protein. This table has around 29,000 distinct CDR3 sequences, about a fifth appearing once. Sequenced material: effector memory CD4+ T cells from blood. The source is a human donor in good health. CDR3s include the opening cysteine and the closing phenylalanine or tryptophan. Fields, in order: J gene, V gene, clone size, D gene, CDR3 protein, CDR3 DNA. A D gene is named only where the DNA matches it firmly. Only part of the rows carry a size: once, few, many, or a class if the clone is expanded.

>TRBJ2-7|TRBV12-3/TRBV12-4|few|TRBD1
CASSFGRGSSYEQYF
TGTGCCAGCAGTTTCGGCAGGGGGAGCTCCTACGAGCAGTACTTC
>TRBJ1-5|TRBV20-1|NA|TRBD1
CSARVSGTGYNQPQHF
TGCAGTGCTCGTGTCAGCGGGACAGGGTACAATCAGCCCCAGCATTTT
>TRBJ2-3|TRBV7-2|few|NA
CASSYTDTQYF
TGTGCCAGCAGTTACACAGATACGCAGTATTTT
>TRBJ2-7|TRBV18|NA|TRBD2
CASSPLREGPHEQYF
TGTGCCAGCTCACCACTGCGGGAGGGCCCCCACGAGCAGTACTTC
>TRBJ2-7|TRBV20-1|NA|TRBD1
CSAQSGQGVGLEQYF
TGCAGTGCCCAGTCGGGACAGGGGGTGGGACTCGAGCAGTACTTC
>TRBJ2-7|TRBV28|medium-sized|TRBD2
CASRTSGRFHEQYF
TGTGCCAGCAGGACAAGCGGGAGGTTCCACGAGCAGTACTTC
>TRBJ1-3|TRBV20-1|NA|NA
CSARGGSGTIYF
TGCAGTGCTAGGGGGGGATCGGGCACCATATATTTT
>TRBJ1-5|TRBV7-9|NA|TRBD1
CASSAAGQSNQPQHF
TGTGCCAGCAGCGCGGCGGGACAGAGCAATCAGCCCCAGCATTTT
>TRBJ2-3|TRBV24-1|NA|NA
CATSAGDTQYF
TGTGCCACCAGTGCCGGAGATACGCAGTATTTT
>TRBJ2-7|TRBV4-2|few|NA
CASSQYEGNDYEQYF
TGTGCCAGCAGCCAATACGAGGGGAATGACTACGAGCAGTACTTC
>TRBJ1-5|TRBV28|NA|NA
CASRTPPQPQHF
TGTGCCAGCAGAACACCCCCCCAGCCCCAGCATTTT
>TRBJ2-1|TRBV29-1|NA|TRBD2
CSVARTSGGNEQFF
TGCAGCGTGGCACGGACTAGCGGGGGTAATGAGCAGTTCTTC
>TRBJ1-2|TRBV7-2|many|TRBD1
CASSSFRGRDGYTF
TGTGCCAGCAGCTCCTTCAGGGGGCGAGATGGCTACACCTTC
>TRBJ2-1|TRBV20-1|once|TRBD2
CSARSSGRAPNEQFF
TGCAGTGCCAGAAGTAGCGGGAGGGCCCCCAATGAGCAGTTCTTC
>TRBJ1-5|TRBV28|few|TRBD1
CASSPTGGLNQPQHF
TGTGCCAGCAGTCCGACAGGGGGCCTAAATCAGCCCCAGCATTTT
>TRBJ1-4|TRBV20-1|many|NA
CSAPLWEGRSEKLFF
TGCAGTGCTCCCCTGTGGGAGGGACGGTCTGAAAAACTGTTTTTT
>TRBJ2-1|TRBV13|few|TRBD1
CASSPGQLRYNEQFF
TGTGCCAGCAGCCCGGGACAGCTCCGTTACAATGAGCAGTTCTTC
>TRBJ1-1|TRBV20-1|few|NA
CSELHDIGVEAFF
TGCAGCGAACTCCACGACATAGGGGTCGAAGCTTTCTTT
>TRBJ2-7|TRBV3-1|many|TRBD1
CASSRQGYDEQYF
TGTGCCAGCAGCCGACAGGGGTACGACGAGCAGTACTTC
>TRBJ2-7|TRBV3-1|few|NA
CASSQDLRGDEQYF
TGTGCCAGCAGCCAAGATCTGAGGGGCGACGAGCAGTACTTC
>TRBJ2-1|TRBV5-1|NA|NA
CASSPSSGSYNEQFF
TGCGCCAGCAGCCCTTCCAGTGGCTCCTACAATGAGCAGTTCTTC
>TRBJ2-3|TRBV18|NA|NA
CASSHNQPGADTQYF
TGTGCCAGCTCTCACAACCAGCCAGGAGCAGATACGCAGTATTTT
>TRBJ1-4|TRBV28|medium-sized|NA
CASSPGRSNEKLFF
TGTGCCAGCAGTCCCGGACGGAGTAATGAAAAACTGTTTTTT
>TRBJ2-1|TRBV6-5|medium-sized|TRBD2
CASSTWEAGGTNEQFF
TGTGCCAGCAGCACCTGGGAGGCGGGAGGCACCAATGAGCAGTTCTTC
>TRBJ2-1|TRBV4-2|NA|TRBD2
CASRTGTSGMGEQFF
TGTGCCAGCAGAACTGGGACTAGCGGGATGGGGGAGCAGTTCTTC
>TRBJ1-1|TRBV5-1|few|NA
CASSSPDSGHTEAFF
TGCGCCAGCAGCTCCCCGGATTCGGGCCACACTGAAGCTTTCTTT
>TRBJ2-7|TRBV29-1|few|TRBD1
CSVARDRGFGEQYF
TGCAGCGTCGCCCGGGACAGGGGGTTTGGCGAGCAGTACTTC
>TRBJ1-1|TRBV27|many|NA
CASRAGAVQNTEAFF
TGTGCCAGCCGCGCAGGAGCAGTTCAGAACACTGAAGCTTTCTTT
>TRBJ2-7|TRBV20-1|NA|TRBD2
CSARDAGGPSYEQYF
TGCAGTGCTAGAGACGCGGGAGGGCCATCCTACGAGCAGTACTTC
>TRBJ1-5|TRBV24-1|few|NA
CATADEGANSNQPQHF
TGTGCCACCGCGGATGAAGGGGCAAATAGCAATCAGCCCCAGCATTTT
>TRBJ2-7|TRBV3-1|NA|TRBD2
CASSPRTSGYFSYEQYF
TGTGCCAGCAGCCCGCGGACTAGCGGTTACTTCTCCTACGAGCAGTACTTC
>TRBJ1-6|TRBV2|few|NA
CASSEERQPSPLHF
TGTGCCAGCAGTGAAGAGAGACAGCCCTCACCCCTCCACTTT
>TRBJ2-2|TRBV28|NA|NA
CASSLFHTGELFF
TGTGCCAGCAGTTTGTTCCACACCGGGGAGCTGTTTTTT
>TRBJ2-5|TRBV18|NA|NA
CASSPQETQYF
TGTGCCAGCTCACCACAAGAGACCCAGTACTTC
>TRBJ2-1|TRBV6-5|NA|TRBD2
CASRAGAYNEQFF
TGTGCCAGCAGGGCGGGAGCTTACAATGAGCAGTTCTTC
>TRBJ1-3|TRBV28|NA|TRBD1
CASSSWTGAGNTIYF
TGTGCCAGCAGTTCCTGGACAGGAGCCGGAAACACCATATATTTT
>TRBJ2-3|TRBV9|few|NA
CASSVGRHYTDTQYF
TGTGCCAGCAGCGTGGGCAGGCATTACACAGATACGCAGTATTTT
>TRBJ1-5|TRBV6-5|few|NA
CASSKTENQPQHF
TGTGCCAGCAGTAAGACAGAGAATCAGCCCCAGCATTTT
>TRBJ1-1|TRBV20-1|few|NA
CSARGTAGNTEAFF
TGCAGTGCTAGGGGGACGGCCGGAAACACTGAAGCTTTCTTT
>TRBJ2-4|TRBV3-1|many|TRBD2
CASSQASGSEIAKNIQYF
TGTGCCAGCAGCCAAGCTAGCGGGAGTGAAATAGCCAAAAACATTCAGTACTTC